This T cell receptor (beta chain) derives from a study of shared clonotypes between healthy human individuals. The authors divided CD4+ cells into CD45RA+ naive and CD45RA-negative memory subsets. The CDR3 loop spans 15 amino acids. Germline CDR1 reads MDHEN; CDR2 reads SYDVKM. The germline V and J ends were trimmed by 5 bases and 0 bases, with 13 bases remaining between them. Regarding this clone: Its antigen is still unknown.

The study, taken as a whole, reports: A few donors had 4% to 5% of their naive CD4 clonotypes in common. Rarefaction curves obtained for sorted subsets showed sequencing incomplete despite large depth.

Libraries were prepared by immunoSEQ multiplex PCR; TCRdb keeps only in-frame clonotypes and omits some of them. In the table there are hundreds of thousands of clones, around four fifths of which are singletons. The TCR was taken from a woman younger than 45 in good health. This rearrangement joins TRBV28 to TRBJ1-2; the D is unclear. The source material was memory CD4+ T cells sorted from blood. The subset is: CD45RA-negative fraction. The CDR3 reads CASSTRTEANYGYTF. CDR3 nucleotide sequence: TGTGCCAGCAGTACCAGGACGGAGGCTAACTATGGCTACACCTTC.